This T cell receptor (beta chain) comes out of a study of OX40 agonist ivuxolimab in advanced cancers. Only in-frame clones appear in the TCRdb table, and some are missing; sequencing was by immunoSEQ multiplex PCR. The sample lists tens of thousands of clones, 90% to 95% occurring once. This TCR derives from an adult with an advanced solid tumor such as melanoma, head and neck, liver or kidney cancer. The sample consisted of CD4+ or CD8+ T cells sorted from blood, taken in a trial of the OX40 agonist ivuxolimab.

The chain's CDR3 is CASSSQTGTGTEAFF. DNA for the CDR3: TGTGCCAGCAGCTCCCAAACTGGGACAGGAACTGAAGCTTTCTTT. The J gene is TRBJ1-1, the V gene TRBV11-2; 8 positions match TRBD1. The V gene end was trimmed by 4 bases and the J gene end by 5 bases; junction bases not matched to a gene: 9. Germline V gives CDR1 SGHAT, CDR2 FQNNGV. The CDR3 is 15 residues long.